This T cell receptor beta chain is from a study of early T cells in non-severe SARS-CoV-2 infection. A single record per CDR3 protein comes from TCRdb applying MiXCR to the 5' RACE reads. The repertoire holds tens of thousands of distinct CDR3 sequences, under 5% seen once, with roughly 10% in the top ten. This clonotype appeared many times. Its matching antigen is unknown. Study results and limitations: Matches to VDJdb favored anti-spike CD8 responses and missed private and CD4 specificities.

What was sequenced was whole blood. The sequence derives from an adult who was a healthcare worker with PCR-confirmed SARS-CoV-2 infection or an uninfected control (not recorded which).

CDR3 loop: CASSFSHEQYV. The CDR3 DNA sequence: TGTGCCAGCAGTTTTTCTCACGAGCAGTACGTC. V usage is TRBV28 and J usage is TRBJ2-7; no clear D. V gave up 3 bases and J gave up 5 bases, with 5 bases separating them. CDR1 and CDR2 (germline): MDHEN, SYDVKM. The CDR3 is 11 amino acids.